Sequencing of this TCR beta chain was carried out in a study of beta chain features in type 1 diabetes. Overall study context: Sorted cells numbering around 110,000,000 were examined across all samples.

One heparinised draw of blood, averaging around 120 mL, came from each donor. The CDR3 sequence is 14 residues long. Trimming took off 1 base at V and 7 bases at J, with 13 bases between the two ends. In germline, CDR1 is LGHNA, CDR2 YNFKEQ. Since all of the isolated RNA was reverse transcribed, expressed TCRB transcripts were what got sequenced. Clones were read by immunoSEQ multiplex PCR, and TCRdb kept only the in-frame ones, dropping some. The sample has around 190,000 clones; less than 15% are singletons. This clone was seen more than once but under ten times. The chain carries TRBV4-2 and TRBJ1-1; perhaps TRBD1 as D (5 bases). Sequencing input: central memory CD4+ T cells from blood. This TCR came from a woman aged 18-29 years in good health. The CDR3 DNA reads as TGTGCCAGCAGCCAAGGCAGCGGGGGAATTGAAGCTTTCTTT. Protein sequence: CASSQGSGGIEAFF.